This T cell receptor beta chain was sequenced in a study of cytomegalovirus exposure and HLA in healthy donors. The PCR ran on 60 Vbeta and 13 Jbeta primers. Clones were read by immunoSEQ multiplex PCR, and TCRdb kept only the in-frame ones, dropping some. The table lists some 140,000 clones, 65% to 80% of them singletons, with approximately 1.5% in the top ten. Sequenced sample: PBMCs. This clonotype was sampled from a woman under 30 in good health and CMV-seronegative.

CDR3 in amino acids: CASSTGQGLEQFF. In DNA form, the CDR3 reads TGTGCCAGCAGCACGGGACAGGGTCTAGAGCAGTTCTTC. This chain uses TRBV5-6 with TRBJ2-1; 9 nucleotides align to TRBD1. Trimming at V came to 4 bases and at J to 10 bases, leaving 6 bases not matched to a gene. This CDR3 is 13 amino acids long. CDR1 is SGHDT, CDR2 YYEEEE, per germline. The full variable domain, in which reference TRBV5-6 and TRBJ2-1 provide the parts outside the CDR3, is DAGVTQSPTHLIKTRGQQVTLRCSPKSGHDTVSWYQQALGQGPQFIFQYYEEEERQRGNFPDRFSGHQFPNYSSELNVNALLLGDSALYLCASSTGQGLEQFFGPGTRLTVL.